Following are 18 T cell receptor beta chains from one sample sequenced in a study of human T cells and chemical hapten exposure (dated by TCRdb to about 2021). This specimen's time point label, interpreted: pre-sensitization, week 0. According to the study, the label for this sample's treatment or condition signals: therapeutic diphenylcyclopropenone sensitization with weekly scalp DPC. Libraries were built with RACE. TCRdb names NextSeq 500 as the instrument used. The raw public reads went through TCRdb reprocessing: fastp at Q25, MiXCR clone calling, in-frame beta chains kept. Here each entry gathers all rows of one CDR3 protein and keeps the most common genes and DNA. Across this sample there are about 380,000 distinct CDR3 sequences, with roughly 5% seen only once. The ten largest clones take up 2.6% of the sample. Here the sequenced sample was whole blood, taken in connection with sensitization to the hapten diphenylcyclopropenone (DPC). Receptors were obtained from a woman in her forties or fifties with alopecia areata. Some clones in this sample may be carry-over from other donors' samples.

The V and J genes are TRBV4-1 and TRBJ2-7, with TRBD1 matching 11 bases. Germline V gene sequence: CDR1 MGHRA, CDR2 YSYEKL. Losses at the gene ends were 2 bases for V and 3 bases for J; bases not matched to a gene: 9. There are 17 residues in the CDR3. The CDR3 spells CASSQRPGQGEVYEQYF. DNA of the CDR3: TGCGCCAGCAGCCAAAGGCCGGGACAGGGGGAAGTCTACGAGCAGTACTTC.

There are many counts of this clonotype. CDR3 sequence: CASQTRDNYEQYF. In DNA form, the CDR3 reads TGTGCCAGCCAAACCCGGGACAACTACGAGCAGTACTTC. The chain uses TRBV12-3 or TRBV12-4 and TRBJ2-7, with TRBD1 as a possible D gene (6 bases). The CDR3 has 13 residues. Trimming removed 8 bases at V and 3 bases at J, with 14 bases between.

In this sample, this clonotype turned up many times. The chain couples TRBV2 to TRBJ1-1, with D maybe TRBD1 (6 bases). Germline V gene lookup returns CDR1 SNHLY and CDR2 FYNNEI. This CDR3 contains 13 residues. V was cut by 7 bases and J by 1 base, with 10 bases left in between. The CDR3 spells CASTKGENTEAFF. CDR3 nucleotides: TGTGCCAGCACTAAGGGGGAGAACACTGAAGCTTTCTTT.

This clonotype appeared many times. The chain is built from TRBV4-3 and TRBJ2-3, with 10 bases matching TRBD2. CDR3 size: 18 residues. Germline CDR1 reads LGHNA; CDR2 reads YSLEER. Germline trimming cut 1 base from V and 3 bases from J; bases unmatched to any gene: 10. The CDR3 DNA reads TGCGCCAGCAGCCAAGGGACTAGCGGTTCTGCGAGTACAGATACGCAGTATTTT. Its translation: CASSQGTSGSASTDTQYF.

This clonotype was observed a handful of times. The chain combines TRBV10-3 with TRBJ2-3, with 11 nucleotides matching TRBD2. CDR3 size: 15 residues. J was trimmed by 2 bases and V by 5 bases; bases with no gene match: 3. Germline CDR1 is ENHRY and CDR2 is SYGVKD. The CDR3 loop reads CAISTSGSDTDTQYF. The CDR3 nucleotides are TGTGCCATCAGTACTAGCGGGAGTGACACAGATACGCAGTATTTT.

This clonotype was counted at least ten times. CDR3 amino acids: CSPYRDRDDRGTEAFF. The CDR3 DNA is TGCAGTCCCTACCGGGACAGGGATGATCGGGGCACTGAAGCTTTCTTT. The chain employs TRBV20-1 and TRBJ1-1; 9 nucleotides line up with TRBD1. In germline, CDR1 is DFQATT, CDR2 SNEGSKA (reference sequence). The CDR3 covers 16 residues. The V gene end was trimmed by 8 bases and the J gene end by 4 bases; junction bases not matched to a gene: 17.

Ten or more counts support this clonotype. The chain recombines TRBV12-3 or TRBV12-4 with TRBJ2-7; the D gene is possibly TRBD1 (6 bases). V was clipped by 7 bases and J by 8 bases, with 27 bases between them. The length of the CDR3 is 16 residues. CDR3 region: CASTPGRGPRYDQQYF. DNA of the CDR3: TGTGCCAGCACCCCGGGCAGGGGACCTCGGTACGATCAGCAGTACTTC.

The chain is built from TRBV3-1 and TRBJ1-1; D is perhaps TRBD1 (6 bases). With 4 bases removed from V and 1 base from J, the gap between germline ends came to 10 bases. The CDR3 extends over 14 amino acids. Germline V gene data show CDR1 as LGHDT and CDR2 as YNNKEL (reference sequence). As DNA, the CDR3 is TGTGCCAGCAGCCCCACGACAGGGAACACTGAAGCTTTCTTT. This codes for CASSPTTGNTEAFF.

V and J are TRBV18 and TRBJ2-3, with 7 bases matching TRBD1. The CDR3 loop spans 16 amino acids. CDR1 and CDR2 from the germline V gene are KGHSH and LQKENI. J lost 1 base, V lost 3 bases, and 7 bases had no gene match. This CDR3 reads CASSPATGTGTDTQYF. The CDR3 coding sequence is TGTGCCAGCTCACCTGCTACCGGGACAGGCACAGATACGCAGTATTTT.

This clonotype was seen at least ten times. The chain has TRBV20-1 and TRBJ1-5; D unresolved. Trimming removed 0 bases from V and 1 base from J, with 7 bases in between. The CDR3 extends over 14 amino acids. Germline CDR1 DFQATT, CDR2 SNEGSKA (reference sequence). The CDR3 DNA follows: TGCAGTGCTAGAGAGGCGGAAAGCAATCAGCCCCAGCATTTT. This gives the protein CSAREAESNQPQHF.

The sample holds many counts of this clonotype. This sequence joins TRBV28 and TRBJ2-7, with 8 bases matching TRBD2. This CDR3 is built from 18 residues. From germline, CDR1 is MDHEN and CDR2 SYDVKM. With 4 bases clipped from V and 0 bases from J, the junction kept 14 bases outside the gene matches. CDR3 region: CASSSPKAGVGNSYEQYF. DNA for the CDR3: TGTGCCAGCAGTTCCCCCAAAGCGGGAGTTGGAAACTCCTACGAGCAGTACTTC.

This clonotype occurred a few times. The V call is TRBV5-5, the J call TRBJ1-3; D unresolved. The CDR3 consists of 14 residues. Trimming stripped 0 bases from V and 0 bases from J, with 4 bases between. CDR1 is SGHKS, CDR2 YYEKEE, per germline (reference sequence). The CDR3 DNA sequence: TGTGCCAGCAGCTTGGTCAGCTCTGGAAACACCATATATTTT. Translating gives CASSLVSSGNTIYF.

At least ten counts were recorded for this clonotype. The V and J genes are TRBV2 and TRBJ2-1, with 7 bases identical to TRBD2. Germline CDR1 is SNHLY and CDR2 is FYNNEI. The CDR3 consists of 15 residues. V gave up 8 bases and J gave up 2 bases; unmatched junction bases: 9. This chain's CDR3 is CASLVAGPTYNEQFF. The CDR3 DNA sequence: TGTGCCAGCCTGGTAGCGGGTCCTACCTACAATGAGCAGTTCTTC.

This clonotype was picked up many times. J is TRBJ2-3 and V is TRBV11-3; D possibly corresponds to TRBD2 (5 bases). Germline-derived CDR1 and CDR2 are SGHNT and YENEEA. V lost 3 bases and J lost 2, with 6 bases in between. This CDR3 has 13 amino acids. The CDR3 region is CASSFGITDTQYF. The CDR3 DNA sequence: TGTGCCAGCAGCTTCGGGATCACAGATACGCAGTATTTT. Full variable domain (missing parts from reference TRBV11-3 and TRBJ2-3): EAGVVQSPRYKIIEKKQPVAFWCNPISGHNTLYWYLQNLGQGPELLIRYENEEAVDDSQLPKDRFSAERLKGVDSTLKIQPAELGDSAVYLCASSFGITDTQYFGPGTRLTVL.

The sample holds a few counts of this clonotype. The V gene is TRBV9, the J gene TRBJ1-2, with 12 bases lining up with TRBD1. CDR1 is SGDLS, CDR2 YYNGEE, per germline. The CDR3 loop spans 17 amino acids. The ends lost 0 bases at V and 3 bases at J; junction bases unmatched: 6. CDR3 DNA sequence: TGTGCCAGCAGCGTAGGGGACAGGGGGCGACGGGACTATGGCTACACCTTC. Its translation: CASSVGDRGRRDYGYTF.

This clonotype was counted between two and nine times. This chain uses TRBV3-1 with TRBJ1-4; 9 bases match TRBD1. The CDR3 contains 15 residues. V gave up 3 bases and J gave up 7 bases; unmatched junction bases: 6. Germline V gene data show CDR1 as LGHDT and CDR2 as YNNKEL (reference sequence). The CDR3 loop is CASSQSTGGPEKLFF. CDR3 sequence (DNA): TGTGCCAGCAGCCAGTCGACAGGGGGGCCTGAAAAACTGTTTTTT.

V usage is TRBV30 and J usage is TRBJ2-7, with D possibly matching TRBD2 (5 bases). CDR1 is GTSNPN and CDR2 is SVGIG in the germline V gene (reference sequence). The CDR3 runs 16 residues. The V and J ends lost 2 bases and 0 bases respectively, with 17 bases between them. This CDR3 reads CAWSPIRGLFSYEQYF. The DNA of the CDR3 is TGTGCCTGGAGTCCCATCCGGGGTCTGTTCTCCTACGAGCAGTACTTC.

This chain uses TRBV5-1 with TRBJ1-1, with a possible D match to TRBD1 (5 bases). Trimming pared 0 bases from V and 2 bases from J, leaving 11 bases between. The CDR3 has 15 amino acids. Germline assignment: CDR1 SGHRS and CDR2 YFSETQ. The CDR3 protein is CASSLAGGFNTEAFF. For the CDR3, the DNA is TGCGCCAGCAGCTTGGCCGGGGGTTTCAACACTGAAGCTTTCTTT.